These 16 T cell receptor beta chains were sequenced from one sample in a study of cytomegalovirus exposure and HLA in healthy donors. The PCR contained 60 Vbeta and 13 Jbeta primers. The repertoire was sequenced with immunoSEQ multiplex PCR; TCRdb's copy has only in-frame clones and lacks some. The sample includes about 40,000 clones, 60% to 75% of them seen just once. Sequenced input: PBMCs. These receptors were obtained from a man aged 40-50 years in good health and CMV-seronegative.

The genes are TRBV10-1 and TRBJ2-2; 11 bases line up with TRBD2. The germline V gene encodes CDR1 WNHNN and CDR2 SYGVQD (reference sequence). This CDR3 contains 14 residues. The V and J ends lost 4 bases and 6 bases, in that order; junction bases with no gene match: 1. The CDR3 nucleotides read TGCGCCAGCAGTGCGACTAGCGGGGCCGGGGAGCTGTTTTTT. Protein sequence: CASSATSGAGELFF.

This chain joins TRBV27 and TRBJ2-3; D is ambiguous. Trimming pared 3 bases from V and 5 bases from J, leaving 9 bases between. Germline-derived CDR1 and CDR2 are MNHEY and SMNVEV (reference sequence). The CDR3 loop spans 13 amino acids. CDR3 in amino acids: CASSLQRGDTQYF. The CDR3 nucleotides are TGTGCCAGCAGTTTGCAGCGCGGAGATACGCAGTATTTT.

The V gene is TRBV20-1, the J gene TRBJ2-7, with D perhaps TRBD2 (5 bases). CDR1 is DFQATT and CDR2 is SNEGSKA in the germline V gene (reference sequence). Trimming pared 6 bases from V and 3 bases from J, leaving 6 bases between. The CDR3 runs 10 residues. The CDR3 loop reads CSADYYEQYF. In DNA, the CDR3 is TGCAGTGCCGACTACTACGAGCAGTACTTC.

The chain links TRBV21-1 to TRBJ2-7; the table assigns TRBD1, which was not confirmed against the DNA. TRBV21-1 is shown as a pseudogene. This CDR3 is 16 amino acids long. The CDR3 DNA sequence: TGTGCCAGCAGGGGAATCCACAGGGGCAAGATCTACGAGCAGTACTTC. It yields the protein CASRGIHRGKIYEQYF.

The chain joins TRBV7-9 to TRBJ2-5; TRBD2 agrees at 7 bases. Germline V gene lookup returns CDR1 SEHNR and CDR2 FQNEAQ (reference sequence). Unmatched junction bases numbered 9, after V lost 5 bases and J lost 3 bases. The CDR3 is made up of 15 amino acids. The CDR3 nucleotides read TGTGCCAGCAGCCCAAACGGTCTAGCGGAAGAGACCCAGTACTTC. Translated: CASSPNGLAEETQYF.

The gene calls are TRBV6-6 and TRBJ2-5; 9 bases align to TRBD1. V was clipped by 2 bases and J by 3 bases; unmatched bases: 4. The CDR3 sequence is 15 residues long. From germline, CDR1 is MNHNY and CDR2 SVGAGI (reference sequence). The CDR3 loop reads CASSYPGTGKETQYF. CDR3 bases: TGTGCCAGCAGTTACCCCGGGACAGGGAAAGAGACCCAGTACTTC.

V usage is TRBV29-1 and J usage is TRBJ1-1; 7 positions agree with TRBD1. Germline lookup yields CDR1 SQVTM and CDR2 ANQGSEA. With V trimmed by 4 bases and J by 3 bases, 5 bases remained unmatched. The CDR3 has 13 amino acids. CDR3 protein: CSVARQGDTEAFF. CDR3 coding DNA: TGCAGCGTTGCCAGACAGGGAGACACTGAAGCTTTCTTT.

This rearrangement joins TRBV4-1 to TRBJ2-2, with D possibly TRBD1 on 5 matching bases. Germline assignment: CDR1 MGHRA and CDR2 YSYEKL. The CDR3 has 16 residues. The ends were cut back, 4 bases at V and 6 bases at J, with 18 bases in the middle. CDR3 DNA sequence: TGCGCCAGCAGCCTCCTATTCAAGCTAGGGGCCGGGGAGCTGTTTTTT. It translates to CASSLLFKLGAGELFF.

The genes are TRBV7-2 and TRBJ2-7; 8 bases line up with TRBD2. Per the germline V gene, CDR1 is SGHTA and CDR2 is FQGNSA. The CDR3 spans 15 residues. The J segment lost 7 bases and the V segment lost 6 bases, leaving 14 bases of the junction unmatched. The chain's CDR3 is CASSLTGGRGGEQYF. The CDR3 DNA reads TGTGCCAGCAGTTTGACGGGAGGGCGAGGAGGAGAGCAGTACTTC.

Relative to its sample, this clone is medium-sized. The rearrangement joins TRBV25-1 to TRBJ2-7, with 11 positions matching TRBD2. V lost 7 bases and J lost 6; bases outside the gene matches: 5. This CDR3 has 13 residues. Germline lookup yields CDR1 MGHDK and CDR2 SYGVNS. The CDR3 sequence is CASTGLAEGEQYF. The CDR3 DNA sequence: TGTGCCAGCACGGGACTAGCGGAGGGCGAGCAGTACTTC.

Of note for this clone: Here the CDR3 omits its conserved ending phenylalanine or tryptophan, so a read error is the likely source. The chain uses TRBV6-5 and TRBJ1-1; D possibly corresponds to TRBD1 (5 bases). This CDR3 has 14 residues. Germline CDR1 and CDR2: MNHEY and SVGAGI. Between the trimmed V and J ends, which lost 6 bases and 3 bases, there was a span of 14 bases. DNA of the CDR3: TGTGCCAGCAGCCCGCGAGCGGGACACACTGAAGCTTTCTCT. It codes for CASSPRAGHTEAFS.

This clone has a handful of counts. The chain uses TRBV10-3 and TRBJ1-2; a possible D gene is TRBD1 (5 bases). Germline V gene lookup returns CDR1 ENHRY and CDR2 SYGVKD. This CDR3 has 19 amino acids. V was trimmed by 0 bases and J by 8 bases, leaving 28 bases between them. CDR3 coding DNA: TGTGCCATCAGTGAGTCGCCGGGGGGGGACTTCTCGGGTGCGGAGGGCTACACCTTC. It encodes CAISESPGGDFSGAEGYTF.

The chain combines TRBV28 with TRBJ1-6, with TRBD1 matching 9 bases. This CDR3 has 14 amino acids. V was pared by 2 bases and J by 9 bases, with 2 bases of the junction left unmatched. Germline CDR1 is MDHEN and CDR2 is SYDVKM. For the CDR3, the DNA is TGTGCCAGCAGTTTAAGGGACAGGGTTTCACCCCTCCACTTT. Translating gives CASSLRDRVSPLHF.

The chain combines TRBV6-1 with TRBJ2-5, with D perhaps matching TRBD1 (6 bases). The V end lost 9 bases, the J end lost 2 bases, and 13 bases lay between the germline ends. There are 13 residues in the CDR3. The germline CDR1 and CDR2 sequences are MNHNS and SASEGT. The CDR3 here is CASRPQGQETQYF. The CDR3 bases are TGTGCCAGTAGACCACAGGGTCAAGAGACCCAGTACTTC.

The V and J genes are TRBV5-1 and TRBJ2-7; TRBD1 aligns across 8 bases. The CDR3 covers 15 residues. Germline CDR1 reads SGHRS; CDR2 reads YFSETQ. The V and J ends lost 4 bases and 2 bases, in that order; junction bases with no gene match: 8. The CDR3 DNA reads TGCGCCAGCAGCCCCGGACAGGGCCCTACCTACGAGCAGTACTTC. This encodes CASSPGQGPTYEQYF.

The chain links TRBV4-2 to TRBJ2-3, with D perhaps TRBD2 (6 bases). The V end lost 0 bases, the J end lost 6 bases, and 16 bases lay between the germline ends. The germline gives CDR1 LGHNA, CDR2 YNFKEQ. The CDR3 length is 16 residues. The CDR3 is CASSQERRGISDTQYF. CDR3 in DNA: TGTGCCAGCAGCCAAGAGAGACGGGGGATCTCGGATACGCAGTATTTT.